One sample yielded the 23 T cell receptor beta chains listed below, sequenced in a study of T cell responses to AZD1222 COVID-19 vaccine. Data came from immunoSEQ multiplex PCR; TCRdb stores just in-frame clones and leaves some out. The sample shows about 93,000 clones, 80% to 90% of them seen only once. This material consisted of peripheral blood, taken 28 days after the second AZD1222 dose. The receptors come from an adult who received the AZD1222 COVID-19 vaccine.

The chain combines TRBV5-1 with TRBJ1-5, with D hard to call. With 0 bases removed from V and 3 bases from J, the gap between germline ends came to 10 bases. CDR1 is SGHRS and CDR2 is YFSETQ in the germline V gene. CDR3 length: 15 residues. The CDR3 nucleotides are TGCGCCAGCAGCTTGGATGGGCACTCCAATCAGCCCCAGCATTTT. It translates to CASSLDGHSNQPQHF.

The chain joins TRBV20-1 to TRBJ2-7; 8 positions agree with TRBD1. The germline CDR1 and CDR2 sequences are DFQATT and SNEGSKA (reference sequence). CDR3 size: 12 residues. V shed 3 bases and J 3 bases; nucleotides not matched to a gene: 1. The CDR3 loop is CSASDRGYEQYF. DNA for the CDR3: TGCAGTGCTAGTGACAGGGGCTACGAGCAGTACTTC.

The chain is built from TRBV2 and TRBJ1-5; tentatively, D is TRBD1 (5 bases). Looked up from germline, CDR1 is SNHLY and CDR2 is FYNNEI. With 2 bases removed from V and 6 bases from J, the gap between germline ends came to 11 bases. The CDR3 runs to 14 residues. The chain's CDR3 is CASSEWGAGQPQHF. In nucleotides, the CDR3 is TGTGCCAGCAGTGAATGGGGCGCGGGTCAGCCCCAGCATTTT.

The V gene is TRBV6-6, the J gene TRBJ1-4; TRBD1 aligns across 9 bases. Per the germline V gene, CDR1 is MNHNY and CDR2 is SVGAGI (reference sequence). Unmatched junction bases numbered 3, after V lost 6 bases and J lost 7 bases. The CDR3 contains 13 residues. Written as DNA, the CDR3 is TGTGCCAGCAGACCGGGACAGGGTGAAAAACTGTTTTTT. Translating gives CASRPGQGEKLFF.

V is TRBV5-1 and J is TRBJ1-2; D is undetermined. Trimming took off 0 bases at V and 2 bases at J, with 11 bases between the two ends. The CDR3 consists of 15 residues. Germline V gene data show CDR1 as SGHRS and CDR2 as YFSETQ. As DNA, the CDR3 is TGCGCCAGCAGCTTGGACCCAGGCCTGAACTATGGCTACACCTTC. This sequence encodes CASSLDPGLNYGYTF.

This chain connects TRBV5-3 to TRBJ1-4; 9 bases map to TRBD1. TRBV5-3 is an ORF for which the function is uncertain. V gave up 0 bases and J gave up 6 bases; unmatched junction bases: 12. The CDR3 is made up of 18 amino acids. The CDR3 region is CARSLVGTGKAGDEKLFF. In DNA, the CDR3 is TGTGCCAGAAGCTTGGTGGGGACAGGGAAGGCGGGGGATGAAAAACTGTTTTTT.

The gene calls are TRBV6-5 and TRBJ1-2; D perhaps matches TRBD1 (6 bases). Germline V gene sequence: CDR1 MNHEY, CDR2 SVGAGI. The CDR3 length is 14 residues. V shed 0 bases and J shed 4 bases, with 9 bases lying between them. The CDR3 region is CASSYSQGFYGYTF. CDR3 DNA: TGTGCCAGCAGTTACTCTCAGGGGTTCTATGGCTACACCTTC.

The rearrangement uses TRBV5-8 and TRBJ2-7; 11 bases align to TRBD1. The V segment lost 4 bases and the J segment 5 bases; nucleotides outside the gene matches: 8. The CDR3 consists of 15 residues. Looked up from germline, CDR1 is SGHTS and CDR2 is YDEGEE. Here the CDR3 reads CASSNSGTGGNEQYF. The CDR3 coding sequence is TGTGCCAGCAGCAATTCCGGGACAGGGGGAAACGAGCAGTACTTC.

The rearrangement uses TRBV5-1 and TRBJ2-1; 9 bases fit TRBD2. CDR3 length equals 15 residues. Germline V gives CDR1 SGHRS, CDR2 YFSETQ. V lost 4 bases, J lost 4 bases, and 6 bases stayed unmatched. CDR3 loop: CASSTTSGLYNEQFF. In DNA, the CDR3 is TGCGCCAGCAGCACTACTAGCGGGCTATACAATGAGCAGTTCTTC.

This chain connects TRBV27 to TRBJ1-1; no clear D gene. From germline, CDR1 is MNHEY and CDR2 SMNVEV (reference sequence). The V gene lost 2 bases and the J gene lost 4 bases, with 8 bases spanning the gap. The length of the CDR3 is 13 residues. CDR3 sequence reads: CASSLGPITEAFF. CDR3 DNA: TGTGCCAGCAGTTTAGGGCCCATCACTGAAGCTTTCTTT.

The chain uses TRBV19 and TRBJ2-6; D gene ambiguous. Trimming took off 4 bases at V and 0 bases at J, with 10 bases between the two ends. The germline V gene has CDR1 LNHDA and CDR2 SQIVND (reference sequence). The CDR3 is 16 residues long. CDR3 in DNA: TGTGCCAGTAGTACGCCAGGCAGCTCTGGGGCCAACGTCCTGACTTTC. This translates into CASSTPGSSGANVLTF.

The CDR3 coding sequence is TGTGCCAGCAGTTCGAGGATGGACGAGACCCAGTACTTC. Encoded protein: CASSSRMDETQYF. The chain is built from TRBV27 and TRBJ2-5; unclear D gene. V lost 4 bases and J lost 5, with 11 bases in between. This CDR3 spans 13 amino acids. Germline-derived CDR1 and CDR2 are MNHEY and SMNVEV (reference sequence).

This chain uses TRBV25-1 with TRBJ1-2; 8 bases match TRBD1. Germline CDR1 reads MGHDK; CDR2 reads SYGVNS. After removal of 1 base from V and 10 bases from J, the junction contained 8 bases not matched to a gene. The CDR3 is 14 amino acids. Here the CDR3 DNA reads TGTGCCAGCAGTGAATCGTCAGGGGGCCTATCCTACACCTTC. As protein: CASSESSGGLSYTF.

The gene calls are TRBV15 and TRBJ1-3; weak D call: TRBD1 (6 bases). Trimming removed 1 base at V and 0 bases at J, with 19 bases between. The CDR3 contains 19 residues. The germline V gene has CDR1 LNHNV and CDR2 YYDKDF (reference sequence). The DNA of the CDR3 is TGTGCCACCAGCAGAGGGACAGCTCGAAACCTTGACTCTGGAAACACCATATATTTT. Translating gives CATSRGTARNLDSGNTIYF.

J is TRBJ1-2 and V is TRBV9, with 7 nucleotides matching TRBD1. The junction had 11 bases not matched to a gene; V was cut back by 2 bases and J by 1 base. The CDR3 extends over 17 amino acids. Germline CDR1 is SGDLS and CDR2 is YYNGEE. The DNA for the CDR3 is TGTGCCAGCAGCGTGTCGGGACAGCTGATTCTTAACTATGGCTACACCTTC. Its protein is CASSVSGQLILNYGYTF.

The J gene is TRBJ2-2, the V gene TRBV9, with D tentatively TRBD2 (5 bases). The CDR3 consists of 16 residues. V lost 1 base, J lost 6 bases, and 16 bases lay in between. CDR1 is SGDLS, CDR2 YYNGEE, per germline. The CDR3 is CASSVPSSSSAGELFF. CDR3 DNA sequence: TGTGCCAGCAGCGTACCTTCTAGCAGTAGTGCCGGGGAGCTGTTTTTT.

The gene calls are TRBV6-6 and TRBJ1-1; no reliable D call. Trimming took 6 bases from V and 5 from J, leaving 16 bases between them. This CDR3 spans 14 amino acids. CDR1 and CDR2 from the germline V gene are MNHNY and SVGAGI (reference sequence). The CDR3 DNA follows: TGTGCCAGCAGCACGCTGGGGTCGGTGACTGAAGCTTTCTTT. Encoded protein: CASSTLGSVTEAFF.

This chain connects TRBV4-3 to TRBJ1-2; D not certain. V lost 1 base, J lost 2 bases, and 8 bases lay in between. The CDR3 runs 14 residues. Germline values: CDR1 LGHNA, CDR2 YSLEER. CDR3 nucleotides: TGCGCCAGCAGCCAAGTCTCCGGGAACTATGGCTACACCTTC. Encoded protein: CASSQVSGNYGYTF.

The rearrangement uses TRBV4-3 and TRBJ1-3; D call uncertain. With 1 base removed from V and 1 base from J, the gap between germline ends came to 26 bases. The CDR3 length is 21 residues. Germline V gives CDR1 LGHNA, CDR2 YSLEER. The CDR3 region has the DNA TGCGCCAGCAGCCAAGTTTTTCTAATGCCAGACTTCCGCCGGTCTGGAAACACCATATATTTT. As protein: CASSQVFLMPDFRRSGNTIYF.

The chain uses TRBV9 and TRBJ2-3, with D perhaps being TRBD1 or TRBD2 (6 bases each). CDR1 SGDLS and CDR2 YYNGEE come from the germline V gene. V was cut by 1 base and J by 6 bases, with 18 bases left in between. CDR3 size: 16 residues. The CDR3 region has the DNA TGTGCCAGCAGCGTACCCAGAGGGGGGCTGGTGGATACGCAGTATTTT. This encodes CASSVPRGGLVDTQYF.

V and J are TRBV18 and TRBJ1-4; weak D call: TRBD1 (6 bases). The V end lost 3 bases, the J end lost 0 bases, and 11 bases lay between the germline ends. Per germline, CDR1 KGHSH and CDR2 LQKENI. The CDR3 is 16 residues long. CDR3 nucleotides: TGTGCCAGCTCACCGCAGGGGATTGCAACTAATGAAAAACTGTTTTTT. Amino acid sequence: CASSPQGIATNEKLFF.

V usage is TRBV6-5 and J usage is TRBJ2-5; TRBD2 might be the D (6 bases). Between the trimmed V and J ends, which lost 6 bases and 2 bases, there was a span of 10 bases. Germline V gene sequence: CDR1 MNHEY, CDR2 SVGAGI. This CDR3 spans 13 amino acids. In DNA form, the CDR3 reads TGTGCCAGCAGCCTTAGCGGACAAGAGACCCAGTACTTC. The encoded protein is CASSLSGQETQYF.

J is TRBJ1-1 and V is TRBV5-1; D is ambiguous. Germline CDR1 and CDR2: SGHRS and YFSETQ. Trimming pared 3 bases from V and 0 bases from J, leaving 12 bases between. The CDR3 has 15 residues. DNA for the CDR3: TGCGCCAGCAGCTCGTGGACCCAAATGAACACTGAAGCTTTCTTT. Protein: CASSSWTQMNTEAFF.